This TCR beta chain came from a study of T-cell reconstitution after alpha-beta-depleted transplantation in children. Unique molecular identifiers were built into the TCRbeta library. MiXCR, applied by TCRdb to the PCR reads, yields one record per CDR3 protein. This sample yields roughly 420,000 distinct CDR3 sequences, of which 15% to 20% are seen a single time; over 25% belongs to the top ten. This clonotype was found many times. This CDR3 spans 14 amino acids. The germline CDR1 and CDR2 sequences are SEHNR and FQNEAQ (reference sequence). V shed 4 bases and J 4 bases; nucleotides not matched to a gene: 6.

This chain joins TRBV7-9 and TRBJ2-5, with 7 bases lining up with TRBD2. The starting material was PBMCs, mostly from graft donor cells, obtained 360 days after TCRalphabeta/CD19-depleted stem cell transplant. This receptor was identified in a boy under three years old who had a stem cell transplant for Wiskott-Aldrich syndrome, so the T cells may come from the graft donor. The CDR3 DNA reads TGTGCCAGCAGCTCAGCGGGATCATCAGAGACCCAGTACTTC. The encoded protein is CASSSAGSSETQYF.